A single T cell receptor (beta chain) is shown here with its context. The antigen this receptor binds is unknown. Within one base of it there is no much larger clone, and no base qualities were kept. What this sample's treatment or condition label stands for: in vitro stimulation with specific CMV peptide epitopes to enrich CMV-specific T cells. These data originate in a study of T cell repertoires in cytomegalovirus infection (dated by TCRdb to about 2019). Context from the whole study: Recently identified HLA-C-restricted CMV epitopes, whose presentation resists viral immunomodulation, were targeted by peptide stimulations together with well-studied HLA-B-restricted epitopes. Donor HLA type was relevant to the analysis, because carriage of CMV infection together with the matching HLA type was indicated by public TCR beta signatures.

The data were produced on an Illumina HiSeq 1500. The raw public reads went through TCRdb reprocessing: fastp at Q25, MiXCR clone calling, in-frame beta chains kept. Each CDR3 protein appears once, grouped with its most common genes and DNA. The sample profile shows some 350,000 distinct CDR3 sequences; 25% to 30% of them were found once. About 20% of the sample comes from the top ten. Including cysteine and phenylalanine, the CDR3 has 15 amino acids. Kept here is only the CDR3 DNA, which spans 45 bases and is read in frame from base 1. V and J are truncated by 5 bases and 3 bases respectively, leaving an intervening sequence of 17 bases. The germline V gene provides CDR1 SGHVS and CDR2 FNYEAQ. Study-wide findings and limitations: In both this cohort and an independent approximately 400-donor cohort, the cumulative frequency of public TCR beta family members distinguished carriers of CMV infection plus the relevant HLA type. The ex vivo response was dominated by HLA-C-restricted CMV-specific TCR beta clonotypes, which also provided the single most frequent clonotype in two of eight donors.

The receptor's source is a human donor in good health (CMV status not recorded). Some clones in this sample may be carry-over from other donors' samples. The sequence joins TRBV7-6 to TRBJ2-7; a tentative D call is TRBD1 (8 bases match). The starting material was cultured PBMCs, obtained from culture after CMV antigen stimulation. CDR3 reads: CASSLGQGGGYEQYF. The DNA sequence is as follows: TGTGCCAGCAGCCTAGGACAGGGAGGGGGCTACGAGCAGTACTTC.